The rows below give T cell receptor beta chains drawn from one sample of a study of response to subunit inactivated influenza vaccine. TCRdb reprocessed the RT-PCR reads with MiXCR, giving one entry per CDR3 protein. The sample includes fewer than 250,000 distinct CDR3 sequences, about an eighth of them seen just once. The sample here was CD8+ T cells sorted from PBMCs, taken 5 to 6 days after vaccination. These receptors were obtained from a man aged 45 to 65 who received an inactivated influenza vaccine. The conserved cysteine and the conserved F or W are not part of the CDR3 here.

>TRBV4-2|TRBJ1-1|13
ASSQEGPLNTEAF
>TRBV13|TRBJ2-3|10
ASSATRDTQY
>TRBV4-3|TRBJ2-3|12
ASSQDLLTDTQY
>TRBV15|TRBJ2-1|11
ATSQGAYNEQF
>TRBV7-9|TRBJ2-1|9
ASSWRDAQF
>TRBV9|TRBJ2-4|11
ASSEGERNIQY
>TRBV7-9|TRBJ2-3|11
ASSPWPTDTQY
>TRBV16|TRBJ2-5|14
ASSQRTSGRDETQY
>TRBV20-1|TRBJ2-3|13
SAEPNSGVTDTQY
>TRBV11-2|TRBJ2-7|16
ASAKRGLADHFSYEQY
>TRBV6-2/TRBV6-3|TRBJ2-4|15
ASSYSAGMPRVVIQY
>TRBV20-1|TRBJ2-2|14
SSYLGDRGSTGELF
>TRBV2|TRBJ2-7|11
ASSARGHGEQY
>TRBV27|TRBJ2-1|14
ASSFLGGNSYNEQF
>TRBV6-5|TRBJ1-1|12
ASSLQGFNTEAF
>TRBV6-5|TRBJ2-5|14
ASSLRDTESQETQY
>TRBV19|TRBJ2-1|11
ASSIWPGDEQF
>TRBV7-9|TRBJ2-1|13
ASSFMTGLYNEQF
>TRBV7-6|TRBJ2-3|14
ASSLVAGGASDTQY
>TRBV12-3/TRBV12-4|TRBJ2-7|12
ASSPLSDSYEQY
>TRBV6-5|TRBJ2-2|14
ASSYSITMNTGELF
>TRBV28|TRBJ2-3|18
ASSGYSIVLGGPSTDTQY
>TRBV10-3|TRBJ2-5|16
AISDVWLGQTGQETQY
>TRBV15|TRBJ2-7|11
ATGEINSYEQY
>TRBV4-1|TRBJ1-1|14
ASSQDLTTSWAEAF
>TRBV7-8|TRBJ1-4|13
ASSLMGGGFEKLF
>TRBV6-5|TRBJ2-7|14
ASSHRRGTGKVEQY
>TRBV4-1|TRBJ2-3|14
ASSQPETGPTDTQY
>TRBV10-2|TRBJ2-1|12
ASSESIGRSEQF
>TRBV4-3|TRBJ2-2|12
ASSPRGAGGELF
>TRBV4-1|TRBJ1-3|12
ASSQAGPGDTVY
>TRBV6-2/TRBV6-3|TRBJ2-1|13
ASRNSDYSYNEQF
>TRBV4-3|TRBJ1-4|12
ASSQDSVDEKLF
>TRBV11-1|TRBJ2-5|15
ASRLKTGQGYQETQY
>TRBV4-2|TRBJ2-1|18
ASSQEKISPGTGGLNEQF
>TRBV6-2/TRBV6-3|TRBJ2-1|10
ASSYNGGEHF
>TRBV25-1|TRBJ2-1|11
ASGQVGNNEQF
>TRBV9|TRBJ2-2|13
ASSVEQGAPGELF
>TRBV4-1|TRBJ2-1|14
ASSQELAGVHNEQF
>TRBV30|TRBJ2-1|13
ARTVGGGMYSEQF
>TRBV7-9|TRBJ2-5|14
ASSLATGGYQETQY
>TRBV27|TRBJ2-1|13
ASSLRGAPYNEQF
>TRBV9|TRBJ2-7|14
ASSPWTAESSYEQY
>TRBV18|TRBJ2-2|11
ASSGANTGELF
>TRBV5-6|TRBJ2-1|11
ASSLGPRAEQF
>TRBV12-3/TRBV12-4|TRBJ1-5|12
ASSLDGFSQPQH
>TRBV11-2|TRBJ2-3|12
ASSRSGGTDTQY
>TRBV20-1|TRBJ2-2|10
SARHFTGELF
>TRBV5-1|TRBJ2-7|9
ASSWGGLTY
>TRBV9|TRBJ2-2|15
ASSAHPDRVATGELF
>TRBV28|TRBJ2-1|13
ASSSPGQPDNEQF
>TRBV28|TRBJ2-2|10
ACSDNTGELF